This T cell receptor beta chain was found in a study of T cell repertoires in cytomegalovirus infection. Study summary: From public TCR beta signatures came an indication of both CMV infection and matching HLA type.

General observations from the study: Pooled public TCR beta family frequency picked out CMV carriers with the relevant HLA. Within the response measured ex vivo, HLA-C-restricted CMV-specific TCR beta clonotypes were dominant.

Remarks on this clonotype: Its antigen is not identified.

TCRdb fed the reads into MiXCR, producing one record per CDR3 protein. Here the sample spans approximately 500,000 distinct CDR3 sequences, about 17% being singletons. The CDR3 is 16 residues long. From germline, CDR1 is DFQATT and CDR2 SNEGSKA (reference sequence). V was clipped by 3 bases and J by 4 bases, with 19 bases between them. The chain recombines TRBV20-1 with TRBJ2-1; possible D gene TRBD2, 6 bases. The sample taken for sequencing was CD8+ T cells from PBMCs. This TCR was recovered from a human donor in good health (CMV status not recorded). Some clones in this sample may be carry-over from other donors' samples. This CDR3 is CSASSNAGPTYNEQFF. For the CDR3, the DNA is TGCAGTGCTAGTTCCAATGCGGGACCGACGTACAATGAGCAGTTCTTC.